This T cell receptor beta chain came from a study of OX40 agonist ivuxolimab in advanced cancers. Across the study: Having had anti-PD-1, anti-PD-L1 or anti-CTLA-4 therapy before was allowed, and roughly 39% had some. In three patients, partial responses were observed, one with hepatocellular carcinoma and two with cutaneous melanoma.

V lost 3 bases and J lost 7; bases outside the gene matches: 4. CDR1 and CDR2 (germline): SGHNT, YYREEE (reference sequence). The CDR3 contains 14 residues. Assay used: immunoSEQ multiplex PCR; TCRdb lists only in-frame clones, some missing. Of 65,000 to 85,000 clones in the sample, more than 75% were seen once. Points on this clone: Its antigen is undetermined.

The study's findings and limits: Among some nonresponders, normalized T-cell clonal expansion was also low.

Patients were ruled out by autoimmune disease history or systemic immunosuppression. This chain joins TRBV5-4 and TRBJ2-2, with 9 bases lining up with TRBD1. Sequencing used CD4+ or CD8+ T cells sorted from blood, obtained in a trial of the OX40 agonist ivuxolimab. This TCR was recovered from an adult with an advanced solid tumor such as melanoma, head and neck, liver or kidney cancer. CDR3 residues: CASSYGQGIGELFF. The CDR3 DNA is TGTGCCAGCAGCTACGGACAGGGGATCGGGGAGCTGTTTTTT.